This passage covers 30 T cell receptor beta chains from one sample sequenced in a study of early stage breast cancer tumors. Sequencing was performed with immunoSEQ multiplex PCR; in TCRdb, only in-frame clones are kept and a portion is missing. The sample gives about 63,000 clones, around three quarters of which show up once; about 3.7% is in the top ten. The material sequenced was blood. The receptors were sampled from a person aged 30-39 years with breast cancer.

The chain uses TRBV7-3 and TRBJ2-5; 9 bases line up with TRBD2. V gave up 0 bases and J gave up 4 bases; unmatched junction bases: 9. Germline V gives CDR1 SGHTA, CDR2 FQGTGA. The length of the CDR3 is 17 residues. The CDR3 here is CASSLTGGGRAAETQYF. The CDR3 nucleotides read TGTGCCAGCAGCTTAACTGGGGGCGGGAGGGCCGCAGAGACCCAGTACTTC.

V usage is TRBV7-5 and J usage is TRBJ2-4; whether TRBD1, the table's D call, matches the DNA was not checked. TRBV7-5 is termed a pseudogene. CDR3 length: 18 amino acids. The CDR3 region has the DNA TGTGTCAGAAGCTTAGCCGGCCTAAACAGGGGGTCCAAAAACATTCAGTACTTC. It encodes CVRSLAGLNRGSKNIQYF.

J is TRBJ2-1 and V is TRBV11-3, with TRBD2 identical over 10 bases. The V segment lost 1 base and the J segment 8 bases; nucleotides outside the gene matches: 11. The length of the CDR3 is 17 residues. From germline, CDR1 is SGHNT and CDR2 YENEEA. CDR3 amino acids: CASSLGEVTSGKDEQFF. The CDR3 DNA is TGTGCCAGCAGCTTAGGAGAGGTCACTAGCGGGAAGGATGAGCAGTTCTTC.

The chain combines TRBV30 with TRBJ2-5; D is unclear. V gave up 2 bases and J gave up 2 bases, with 9 bases separating them. The CDR3 has 13 amino acids. Germline V gene lookup returns CDR1 GTSNPN and CDR2 SVGIG (reference sequence). The DNA of the CDR3 is TGTGCCTGGAGTAGAGAGGTTCAAGAGACCCAGTACTTC. Its translation is CAWSREVQETQYF.

V is TRBV7-8 and J is TRBJ2-7; 8 bases are shared with TRBD1. Germline-derived CDR1 and CDR2 are SGHVS and FQNEAQ. V lost 5 bases to trimming and J lost 2 bases; unmatched junction nucleotides: 8. The CDR3 runs 15 residues. The DNA of the CDR3 is TGTGCCAGCAGCCCCCGGACAGGGCCTACCTACGAGCAGTACTTC. This translates into CASSPRTGPTYEQYF. The whole variable domain, filled in from reference TRBV7-8 and TRBJ2-7, reads GAGVSQSPRYKVAKRGQDVALRCDPISGHVSLFWYQQALGQGPEFLTYFQNEAQLDKSGLPSDRFFAERPEGSVSTLKIQRTQQEDSAVYLCASSPRTGPTYEQYFGPGTRLTVT.

This chain links TRBV2 with TRBJ2-7; D gene uncertain. V lost 8 bases and J 9 bases, leaving 20 bases between the germline ends. The germline V gene encodes CDR1 SNHLY and CDR2 FYNNEI. The CDR3 contains 13 residues. DNA for the CDR3: TGTGCCAGCTCCCCGTCCCCCCTATGGGGGCAGTACTTC. Its protein is CASSPSPLWGQYF.

This clone turned up a few times. Other DNA sequences from this sample encode an identical CDR3 as well. The genes are TRBV27 and TRBJ2-1, with D unresolved. V was trimmed by 3 bases and J by 3 bases, leaving 0 bases between them. Germline CDR1 and CDR2: MNHEY and SMNVEV (reference sequence). This CDR3 has 11 residues. The CDR3 spells CASSFYNEQFF. Written as DNA, the CDR3 is TGTGCCAGCAGTTTCTACAATGAGCAGTTCTTC.

The chain recombines TRBV4-1 with TRBJ2-7; 13 nucleotides agree with TRBD2. With 1 base clipped from V and 3 bases from J, the junction kept 6 bases outside the gene matches. CDR1 and CDR2 from the germline V gene are MGHRA and YSYEKL. This CDR3 comprises 17 residues. The chain's CDR3 is CASSQAQGTSGNYEQYF. The DNA of the CDR3 is TGCGCCAGCAGCCAAGCCCAGGGGACTAGCGGGAACTACGAGCAGTACTTC.

The CDR3: CASSVWASGGNTIYF. Here the CDR3 DNA reads TGTGCCAGCAGCGTCTGGGCTTCGGGTGGAAACACCATATATTTT. V is TRBV9 and J is TRBJ1-3; D is unresolved. V lost 2 bases and J lost 3, with 12 bases in between. CDR3 length: 15 residues. Germline-derived CDR1 and CDR2 are SGDLS and YYNGEE.

The rearrangement joins TRBV27 to TRBJ2-2, with a possible D match to TRBD2 (6 bases). CDR3 length: 15 amino acids. Germline V gene sequence: CDR1 MNHEY, CDR2 SMNVEV (reference sequence). V was shortened by 6 bases and J by 2 bases, with 13 bases between the two germline ends. CDR3 DNA sequence: TGTGCCAGCAGCCTTGGGGCGGGAAACACCGGGGAGCTGTTTTTT. It translates to CASSLGAGNTGELFF.

This clone was detected only a few times. The V gene is TRBV7-9, the J gene TRBJ1-1; the D is unclear. V was clipped by 5 bases and J by 1 base, with 8 bases between them. In germline, CDR1 is SEHNR, CDR2 FQNEAQ (reference sequence). This CDR3 has 13 residues. CDR3 DNA: TGTGCCAGCAGCCAACCTCAGAACACTGAAGCTTTCTTT. This translates into CASSQPQNTEAFF.

V is TRBV9 and J is TRBJ2-2, with D perhaps TRBD1 (5 bases). V dropped 0 bases and J dropped 4 bases, with 13 bases sitting between them. The CDR3 is 16 amino acids. The germline gives CDR1 SGDLS, CDR2 YYNGEE. CDR3 DNA sequence: TGTGCCAGCAGCGTAGCCTTGCAGGGTGGCACCGGGGAGCTGTTTTTT. Residues: CASSVALQGGTGELFF.

To note about this clone: One end of the junction is discordant with germline, which a read error may explain. The chain uses TRBV9 and TRBJ1-3; D is undetermined. CDR1 is SGDLS, CDR2 YYNGEE, per germline. The CDR3 loop spans 14 amino acids. In DNA form, the CDR3 reads TGTGCCAGCAGCGTAGCCGAAACTGGGAACACCATATATTTT. Translation gives CASSVAETGNTIYF. The variable domain in full, completed from reference TRBV9 and TRBJ1-3, reads DSGVTQTPKHLITATGQRVTLRCSPRSGDLSVYWYQQSLDQGLQFLIQYYNGEERAKGNILERFSAQQFPDLHSELNLSSLELGDSALYFCASSVAETGNTIYFGEGSWLTVV.

The rearrangement uses TRBV27 and TRBJ1-1, with a tentative D call TRBD1 (5 bases). Germline V lookup: CDR1 MNHEY, CDR2 SMNVEV (reference sequence). Trimming took 6 bases from V and 0 from J, leaving 8 bases between them. This CDR3 comprises 13 residues. DNA of the CDR3: TGTGCCAGCAGACTGACAGTGAACACTGAAGCTTTCTTT. It codes for CASRLTVNTEAFF.

This rearrangement joins TRBV27 to TRBJ2-1, with 9 bases fitting TRBD1. Per the germline V gene, CDR1 is MNHEY and CDR2 is SMNVEV (reference sequence). This CDR3 region has 15 residues. The trim removed 4 bases at V and 7 bases at J, leaving 8 bases unmatched. As DNA, the CDR3 is TGTGCCAGCAGTTCCGGACAGGGGTATTATAATGAGCAGTTCTTC. Translation: CASSSGQGYYNEQFF.

This clone occurred once. V gene TRBV30 combines with J gene TRBJ2-7; 7 nucleotides match TRBD1. The CDR3 runs 13 residues. Germline V gives CDR1 GTSNPN, CDR2 SVGIG (reference sequence). The V and J ends lost 1 base and 3 bases, in that order; junction bases with no gene match: 3. The CDR3, as DNA: TGTGCCTGGAGTGCGACAGGGTTCTACGAGCAGTACTTC. Translating it yields CAWSATGFYEQYF.

The CDR3 is CASSLIGGLTGVEQFF. The CDR3 nucleotides read TGTGCCAGCAGCCTAATAGGGGGACTGACAGGCGTTGAGCAGTTCTTC. V is TRBV7-8 and J is TRBJ2-1, with D perhaps matching TRBD1 or TRBD2 (6 bases each). The V end lost 5 bases, the J end lost 9 bases, and 23 bases lay between the germline ends. The CDR3 is made up of 16 amino acids. The V gene's germline CDR1 is SGHVS and CDR2 FQNEAQ.

This chain links TRBV23-1 with TRBJ2-3; 7 bases are shared with TRBD2. TRBV23-1 belongs to the ORF category, with a function that is uncertain. J was trimmed by 1 base and V by 6 bases; bases with no gene match: 10. CDR3 size: 16 residues. CDR3 sequence: CASSPLGAGGTDTQYF. The CDR3 DNA reads TGCGCCAGCAGCCCCCTAGGGGCGGGAGGCACAGATACGCAGTATTTT.

This chain uses TRBV10-3 with TRBJ1-1; no reliable D call. The germline V gene encodes CDR1 ENHRY and CDR2 SYGVKD. The CDR3 length is 14 residues. Trimming shortened V by 2 bases and J by 2 bases, and 9 bases separated the two germline ends. The CDR3 loop is CAISEGESNTEAFF. In nucleotides, the CDR3 is TGTGCCATCAGTGAGGGGGAATCTAACACTGAAGCTTTCTTT.

This clone turned up a few times. The CDR3 nucleotides read TGTGCCAGCACCAGCGGACCGGGACAGGGGAATGAAAAACTGTTTTTT. Amino acid sequence: CASTSGPGQGNEKLFF. This chain connects TRBV27 to TRBJ1-4; 10 nucleotides agree with TRBD1. CDR3 length: 16 amino acids. In germline, CDR1 is MNHEY, CDR2 SMNVEV (reference sequence). Unmatched junction bases numbered 10, after V lost 7 bases and J lost 5 bases.

In the case of this clone: At the DNA level, this CDR3 is encoded by other sequences in the same sample as well. The chain has TRBV11-2 and TRBJ2-7, with D perhaps TRBD1 or TRBD2 (5 bases each). The V and J ends lost 4 bases and 4 bases respectively, with 5 bases between them. Per the germline V gene, CDR1 is SGHAT and CDR2 is FQNNGV. There are 11 residues in the CDR3. The CDR3: CASSWGYEQYF. CDR3 DNA: TGTGCCAGCAGCTGGGGGTACGAGCAGTACTTC.

The chain employs TRBV6-1 and TRBJ1-4, with 8 nucleotides matching TRBD1. This CDR3 has 16 residues. Germline trimming cut 0 bases from V and 7 bases from J; bases unmatched to any gene: 7. Germline CDR1 reads MNHNS; CDR2 reads SASEGT. The CDR3 sequence: CASSEARRQGTEKLFF. The CDR3 DNA reads as TGTGCCAGCAGTGAAGCGCGGAGACAGGGGACTGAAAAACTGTTTTTT.

The gene calls are TRBV10-3 and TRBJ1-1, with D unresolved. V dropped 8 bases and J dropped 2 bases, with 18 bases sitting between them. The germline CDR1 and CDR2 sequences are ENHRY and SYGVKD. The CDR3 length is 15 residues. This CDR3 reads CAIGVSPGGNTEAFF. DNA of the CDR3: TGTGCCATCGGGGTTAGTCCCGGAGGAAACACTGAAGCTTTCTTT.

The V and J genes are TRBV7-9 and TRBJ2-7; D is uncertain. CDR1 is SEHNR, CDR2 FQNEAQ, per germline (reference sequence). Trimming left V 8 bases short and J 0 bases short, with 17 bases between. The CDR3 loop spans 15 amino acids. The CDR3 region is CASRGALGISYEQYF. In DNA, the CDR3 is TGTGCCAGCCGAGGCGCCCTCGGTATCTCCTACGAGCAGTACTTC.

This chain joins TRBV4-2 and TRBJ2-1; D is undetermined. Trimming removed 2 bases from V and 7 bases from J, with 18 bases in between. The CDR3 has 16 residues. CDR1 LGHNA and CDR2 YNFKEQ come from the germline V gene. DNA of the CDR3: TGTGCCAGCAGCCAAAGAATTGCGACCCTCGGGAATGAGCAGTTCTTC. Protein sequence: CASSQRIATLGNEQFF.

The rearrangement uses TRBV6-1 and TRBJ2-7, with TRBD1 matching 8 bases. V lost 1 base, J lost 2 bases, and 4 bases stayed unmatched. The CDR3 has 15 amino acids. Germline CDR1 MNHNS, CDR2 SASEGT. This CDR3 is CASSEVGQGTYEQYF. DNA of the CDR3: TGTGCCAGCAGTGAAGTAGGACAGGGTACCTACGAGCAGTACTTC.

The CDR3 DNA reads TGTGCCAGCAGTTACCGCGTGGATTACGGATCCTACGAGCAGTACTTC. Protein product: CASSYRVDYGSYEQYF. V usage is TRBV6-5 and J usage is TRBJ2-7; D is ambiguous. This CDR3 is 16 amino acids long. Trimming removed 2 bases at V and 1 base at J, with 15 bases between. Germline V gives CDR1 MNHEY, CDR2 SVGAGI.

This chain links TRBV27 with TRBJ1-2; D is ambiguous. In germline, CDR1 is MNHEY, CDR2 SMNVEV (reference sequence). This CDR3 comprises 15 residues. V shed 2 bases and J shed 0 bases, with 10 bases lying between them. CDR3 sequence (DNA): TGTGCCAGCAGTTTACATGTCCAGGCTAACTATGGCTACACCTTC. The encoded protein is CASSLHVQANYGYTF.

The chain employs TRBV4-3 and TRBJ1-5; unclear D gene. V gave up 1 base and J gave up 3 bases, with 7 bases separating them. Germline V gene lookup returns CDR1 LGHNA and CDR2 YSLEER. The CDR3 sequence is 14 residues long. This chain's CDR3 is CASSQGRNNQPQHF. In DNA, the CDR3 is TGCGCCAGCAGCCAAGGCAGAAACAATCAGCCCCAGCATTTT.

By sample share, this clone is medium-sized. V usage is TRBV18 and J usage is TRBJ2-2; 13 bases are a match to TRBD2. Germline trimming cut 3 bases from V and 5 bases from J; bases unmatched to any gene: 6. This CDR3 has 17 amino acids. Germline CDR1 and CDR2: KGHSH and LQKENI. CDR3 loop: CASSPGTSGMITGELFF. CDR3 nucleotide sequence: TGTGCCAGCTCACCGGGGACTAGCGGGATGATTACCGGGGAGCTGTTTTTT. Complete variable domain (other parts from reference TRBV18 and TRBJ2-2): NAGVMQNPRHLVRRRGQEARLRCSPMKGHSHVYWYRQLPEEGLKFMVYLQKENIIDESGMPKERFSAEFPKEGPSILRIQQVVRGDSAAYFCASSPGTSGMITGELFFGEGSRLTVL.